This T cell receptor beta chain was retrieved from a study of post-analysis software for immune sequencing data. Libraries were made from TCR beta cDNA, and they carried unique molecular identifiers. Once about 0.85 to 11 million T cells were used, some 500,000 cDNA molecules resulted. TCRdb reprocessed the PCR reads via MiXCR and lists one record per CDR3 protein. The sample holds about 810,000 distinct CDR3 sequences, about 50% seen once. Comments on this clonotype: No antigen is known for it.

Findings of the study overall: Multiple sclerosis patients had significantly lower normalized Chao1 diversity than controls. Strong co-clustering by F measure linked samples that shared a preparation batch. TRBV5-6, TRBV5-1 and TRBV20-1 belonged to a set of a few TRBV segments that were more frequent in patients than controls.

The CDR3 contains 15 residues. Trimming pared 6 bases from V and 7 bases from J, leaving 19 bases between. CDR1 and CDR2 (germline): SGHTA, FQGTGA. The TCR sequence derives from a girl aged 10 to 17 with multiple sclerosis. The genes are TRBV7-3 and TRBJ2-1; possibly TRBD1 for D (7 bases). Input material: blood. The chain's CDR3 is CASSSQTGAGNEQFF. The CDR3 coding sequence is TGTGCCAGCAGTTCCCAAACAGGGGCGGGGAATGAGCAGTTCTTC.